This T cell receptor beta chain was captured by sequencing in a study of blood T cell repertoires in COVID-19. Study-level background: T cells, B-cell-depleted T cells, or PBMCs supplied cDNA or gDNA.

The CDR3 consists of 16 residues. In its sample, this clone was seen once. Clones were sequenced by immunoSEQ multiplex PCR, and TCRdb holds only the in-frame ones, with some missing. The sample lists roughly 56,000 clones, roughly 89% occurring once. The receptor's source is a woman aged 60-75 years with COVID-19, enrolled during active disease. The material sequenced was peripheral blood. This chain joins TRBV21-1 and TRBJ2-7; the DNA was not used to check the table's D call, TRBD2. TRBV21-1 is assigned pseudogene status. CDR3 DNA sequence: TGTGCCAGCAGCAATGGGACTAGCGGGAGCTCCTACGAGCAGTACTTC. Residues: CASSNGTSGSSYEQYF.